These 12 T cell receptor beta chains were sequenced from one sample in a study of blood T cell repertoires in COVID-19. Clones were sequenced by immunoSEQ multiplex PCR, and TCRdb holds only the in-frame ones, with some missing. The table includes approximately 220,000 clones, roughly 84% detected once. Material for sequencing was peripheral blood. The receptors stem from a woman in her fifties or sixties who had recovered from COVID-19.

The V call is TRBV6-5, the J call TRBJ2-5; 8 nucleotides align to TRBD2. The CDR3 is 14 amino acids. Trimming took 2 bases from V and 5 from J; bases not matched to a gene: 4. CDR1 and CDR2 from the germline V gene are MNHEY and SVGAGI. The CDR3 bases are TGTGCCAGCAGTTACGGACTAGCCGGGGAGACCCAGTACTTC. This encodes CASSYGLAGETQYF.

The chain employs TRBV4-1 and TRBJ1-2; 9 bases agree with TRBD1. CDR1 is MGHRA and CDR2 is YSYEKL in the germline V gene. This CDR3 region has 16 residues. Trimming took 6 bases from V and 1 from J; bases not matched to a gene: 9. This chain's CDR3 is CASSPNPGQGNYGYTF. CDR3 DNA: TGCGCCAGCAGTCCTAACCCGGGACAGGGTAACTATGGCTACACCTTC.

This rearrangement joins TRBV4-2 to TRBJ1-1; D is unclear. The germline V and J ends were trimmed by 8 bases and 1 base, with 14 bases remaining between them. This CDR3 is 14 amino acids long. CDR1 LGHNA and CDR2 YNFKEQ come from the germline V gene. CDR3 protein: CASGRALGNTEAFF. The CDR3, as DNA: TGTGCCAGCGGGCGGGCCCTGGGGAACACTGAAGCTTTCTTT.

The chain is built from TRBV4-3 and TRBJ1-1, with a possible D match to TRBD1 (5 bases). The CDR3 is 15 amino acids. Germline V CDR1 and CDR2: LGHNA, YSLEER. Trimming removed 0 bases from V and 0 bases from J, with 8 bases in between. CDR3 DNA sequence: TGCGCCAGCAGCCAAGAGCCGGACATGAACACTGAAGCTTTCTTT. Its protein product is CASSQEPDMNTEAFF.

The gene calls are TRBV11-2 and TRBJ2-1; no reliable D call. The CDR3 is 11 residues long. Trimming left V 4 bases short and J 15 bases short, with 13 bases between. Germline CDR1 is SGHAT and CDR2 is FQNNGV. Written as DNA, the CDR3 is TGTGCCAGCAGCTCCCCGGTCTCGAGGTTCTTC. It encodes CASSSPVSRFF. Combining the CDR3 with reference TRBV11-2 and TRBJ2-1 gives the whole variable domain EAGVAQSPRYKIIEKRQSVAFWCNPISGHATLYWYQQILGQGPKLLIQFQNNGVVDDSQLPKDRFSAERLKGVDSTLKIQPAKLEDSAVYLCASSSPVSRFFGPGTRLTVL.

CDR3 residues: CASSGGQGRGYGYTF. The CDR3 nucleotides are TGTGCCAGCAGCGGGGGACAGGGGAGAGGCTATGGCTACACCTTC. This chain joins TRBV9 and TRBJ1-2, with 10 bases lining up with TRBD1. V lost 3 bases, J lost 4 bases, and 6 bases stayed unmatched. The CDR3 runs to 15 residues. The germline CDR1 and CDR2 sequences are SGDLS and YYNGEE.

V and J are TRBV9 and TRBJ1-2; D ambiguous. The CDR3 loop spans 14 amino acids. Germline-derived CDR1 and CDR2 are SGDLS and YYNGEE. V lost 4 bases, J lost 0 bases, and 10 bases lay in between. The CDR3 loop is CASSTIPANYGYTF. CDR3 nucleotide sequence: TGTGCCAGCAGCACCATCCCGGCTAACTATGGCTACACCTTC.

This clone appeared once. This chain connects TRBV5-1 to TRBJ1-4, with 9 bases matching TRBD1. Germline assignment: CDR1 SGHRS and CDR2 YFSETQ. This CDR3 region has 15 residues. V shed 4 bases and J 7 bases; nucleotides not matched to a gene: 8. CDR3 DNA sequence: TGCGCCAGCAGCACTGGGACAGGGCCCGGTGAAAAACTGTTTTTT. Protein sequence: CASSTGTGPGEKLFF.

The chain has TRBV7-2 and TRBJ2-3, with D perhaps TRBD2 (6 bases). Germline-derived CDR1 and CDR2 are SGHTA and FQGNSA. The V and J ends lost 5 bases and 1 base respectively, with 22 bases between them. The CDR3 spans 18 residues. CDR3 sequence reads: CASSLLRGAGLRTDTQYF. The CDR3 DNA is TGTGCCAGCAGCCTGCTCCGTGGGGCGGGGTTACGCACAGATACGCAGTATTTT.

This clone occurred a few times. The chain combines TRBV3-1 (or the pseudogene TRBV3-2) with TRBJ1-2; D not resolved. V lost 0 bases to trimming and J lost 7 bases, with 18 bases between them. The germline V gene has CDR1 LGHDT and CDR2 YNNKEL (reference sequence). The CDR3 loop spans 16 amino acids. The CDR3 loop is CASSQDPGASRLGYTF. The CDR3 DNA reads TGTGCCAGCAGCCAAGATCCGGGTGCCAGTCGCCTTGGCTACACCTTC.

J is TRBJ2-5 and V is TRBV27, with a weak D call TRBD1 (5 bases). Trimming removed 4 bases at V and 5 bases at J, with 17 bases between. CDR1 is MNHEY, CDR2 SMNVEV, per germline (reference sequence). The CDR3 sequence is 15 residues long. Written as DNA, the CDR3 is TGTGCCAGCAGTTCCCCAGGCAGGTCAGGGGAGACCCAGTACTTC. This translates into CASSSPGRSGETQYF.

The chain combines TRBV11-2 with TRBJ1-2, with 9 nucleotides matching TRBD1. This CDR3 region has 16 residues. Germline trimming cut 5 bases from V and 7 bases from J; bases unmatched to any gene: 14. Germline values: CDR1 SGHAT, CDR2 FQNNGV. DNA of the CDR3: TGTGCCAGCAGCCCCCCTTCCCGGGACAGGGTCGTTGGCTACACCTTC. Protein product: CASSPPSRDRVVGYTF.